The 28 T cell receptor beta chains in this list originate from one sample, sequenced in a study of T cell responses to AZD1222 COVID-19 vaccine. Sequencing was performed with immunoSEQ multiplex PCR; in TCRdb, only in-frame clones are kept and a portion is missing. The sample comprises under 200,000 clones, roughly 86% of which are singletons, and around 5.2% rests with the top ten. This sample comprised peripheral blood, obtained on day 0 of AZD1222 vaccination. Receptor source: an adult in good health.

The gene calls are TRBV7-6 and TRBJ1-3; 7 bases are a match to TRBD1. Germline lookup yields CDR1 SGHVS and CDR2 FNYEAQ. The trim removed 5 bases at V and 2 bases at J, leaving 9 bases unmatched. CDR3 length equals 16 residues. CDR3: CASSQGVGRAGNTIYF. Written as DNA, the CDR3 is TGTGCCAGCAGCCAGGGGGTGGGCAGGGCTGGAAACACCATATATTTT.

The chain combines TRBV6-1 with TRBJ2-1; 7 positions agree with TRBD1. The V gene's germline CDR1 is MNHNS and CDR2 SASEGT. CDR3 length: 15 amino acids. J gave up 6 bases and V 3 bases, and 8 bases lay outside the gene matches. This CDR3 reads CASSERQGVSNEQFF. CDR3 DNA: TGTGCCAGCAGTGAGAGGCAGGGGGTTAGCAATGAGCAGTTCTTC.

The chain couples TRBV5-6 to TRBJ1-1, with 8 bases aligning to TRBD1. V lost 4 bases and J lost 11; bases outside the gene matches: 10. CDR3 length equals 13 residues. Germline lookup yields CDR1 SGHDT and CDR2 YYEEEE. CDR3 bases: TGTGCCAGCAGCCTAAAACAGGGGGACGGGGCTTTCTTT. This gives the protein CASSLKQGDGAFF.

The J gene is TRBJ1-1, the V gene TRBV2; D is possibly TRBD1 (5 bases). The CDR3 runs to 13 residues. V shed 6 bases and J shed 1 base, with 9 bases lying between them. Germline loops: CDR1 SNHLY, CDR2 FYNNEI. The CDR3 here is CASSRTGNTEAFF. For the CDR3, the DNA is TGTGCCAGCAGCCGAACAGGGAACACTGAAGCTTTCTTT.

The chain employs TRBV5-1 and TRBJ2-7; weak D call: TRBD2 (5 bases). This CDR3 contains 12 residues. Germline values: CDR1 SGHRS, CDR2 YFSETQ. V was trimmed by 0 bases and J by 4 bases, leaving 5 bases between them. DNA for the CDR3: TGCGCCAGCAGCTTGGAGCGGTACGAGCAGTACTTC. It yields the protein CASSLERYEQYF.

This chain joins TRBV6-2 or TRBV6-3 and TRBJ2-3, with 7 bases identical to TRBD1. Germline CDR1 and CDR2: MNHEY and SVGEGT. The V gene end was trimmed by 1 base and the J gene end by 1 base; junction bases not matched to a gene: 5. This CDR3 is built from 16 residues. The CDR3 DNA reads as TGTGCCAGCAGTTACTTCCGGGACAGAGGCACAGATACGCAGTATTTT. It translates to CASSYFRDRGTDTQYF.

This chain links TRBV7-2 with TRBJ2-4, with a possible D match to TRBD1 (7 bases). The CDR3 has 16 residues. Germline assignment: CDR1 SGHTA and CDR2 FQGNSA. V was shortened by 5 bases and J by 0 bases, with 14 bases between the two germline ends. The CDR3 DNA follows: TGTGCCAGCAGCCCATACCAGGGGGGAGCCAAAAACATTCAGTACTTC. Protein product: CASSPYQGGAKNIQYF.

V gene TRBV14 combines with J gene TRBJ1-1; D is possibly TRBD1 (5 bases). The CDR3 loop spans 13 amino acids. Trimming shortened V by 1 base and J by 6 bases, and 9 bases separated the two germline ends. In germline, CDR1 is SGHDN, CDR2 FVKESK. The CDR3 region is CASSQVRGAEAFF. The CDR3 DNA sequence: TGTGCCAGCAGCCAAGTACGGGGGGCTGAAGCTTTCTTT.

This clone was seen only once. The chain uses TRBV6-2 or TRBV6-3 and TRBJ1-1, with a weak D call TRBD1 (5 bases). The V and J ends lost 4 bases and 4 bases respectively, with 16 bases between them. The germline V gene encodes CDR1 MNHEY and CDR2 SVGEGT. This CDR3 has 15 residues. The CDR3 sequence is CASSSLGGATTEAFF. The DNA for the CDR3 is TGTGCCAGCAGTTCCCTTGGAGGGGCAACCACTGAAGCTTTCTTT.

This clone was counted at least ten times. The chain employs TRBV9 and TRBJ1-3; D call uncertain. This CDR3 region has 15 residues. Per germline, CDR1 SGDLS and CDR2 YYNGEE. The ends were cut back, 0 bases at V and 0 bases at J, with 7 bases in the middle. CDR3 DNA sequence: TGTGCCAGCAGCGTAGCCGCCAGCTCTGGAAACACCATATATTTT. Protein: CASSVAASSGNTIYF.

V gene TRBV5-1 combines with J gene TRBJ1-2; 10 nucleotides align to TRBD1. V lost 2 bases and J lost 6; bases outside the gene matches: 10. Germline CDR1 SGHRS, CDR2 YFSETQ. The CDR3 runs 16 residues. CDR3 nucleotide sequence: TGCGCCAGCAGCTTTGGGGACAGGGGCGACGTGAATGGCTACACCTTC. Its translation is CASSFGDRGDVNGYTF.

This chain connects TRBV7-2 to TRBJ1-5; D gene unclear. The germline CDR1 and CDR2 sequences are SGHTA and FQGNSA. The CDR3 is made up of 13 amino acids. Between the trimmed V and J ends, which lost 5 bases and 6 bases, there was a span of 11 bases. For the CDR3, the DNA is TGTGCCAGCAGCAATCGGGAGGTTCAGCCCCAGCATTTT. It translates to CASSNREVQPQHF.

The V gene is TRBV28, the J gene TRBJ1-6; TRBD1 is a possible D gene (5 bases). Trimming cost V 7 bases and J 4 bases, with 14 bases left between them. This CDR3 contains 15 residues. Germline V gene sequence: CDR1 MDHEN, CDR2 SYDVKM. The CDR3: CASTSGPIYNSPLHF. The CDR3 DNA reads as TGTGCCAGCACCTCGGGGCCAATTTATAATTCACCCCTCCACTTT.

This chain links TRBV27 with TRBJ1-3; unclear D gene. Germline CDR1 is MNHEY and CDR2 is SMNVEV (reference sequence). The length of the CDR3 is 14 residues. The germline V and J ends were trimmed by 4 bases and 4 bases, with 11 bases remaining between them. The chain's CDR3 is CASSSRRLGNTIYF. Here the CDR3 DNA reads TGTGCCAGCAGTTCCCGAAGGTTAGGAAACACCATATATTTT.

This clone was recorded only once. CDR3 in amino acids: CASSALAGGPTSYEQYF. The DNA of the CDR3 is TGTGCCAGCAGTGCACTAGCGGGGGGCCCAACCTCCTACGAGCAGTACTTC. The chain uses TRBV2 and TRBJ2-7, with 12 bases aligning to TRBD2. Trimming took 4 bases from V and 0 from J; bases not matched to a gene: 7. The CDR3 is 17 amino acids. Germline CDR1 SNHLY, CDR2 FYNNEI.

This chain connects TRBV28 to TRBJ1-1, with D tentatively TRBD1 (5 bases). The CDR3 spans 13 residues. Trimming took 7 bases from V and 4 from J, leaving 13 bases between them. The germline V gene encodes CDR1 MDHEN and CDR2 SYDVKM. The CDR3 nucleotides read TGTGCCAGCACAGGGCAGGGACGCACTGAAGCTTTCTTT. It codes for CASTGQGRTEAFF.

This chain uses TRBV6-6 with TRBJ2-7, with 9 bases aligning to TRBD2. Germline lookup yields CDR1 MNHNY and CDR2 SVGAGI (reference sequence). There are 15 residues in the CDR3. V dropped 6 bases and J dropped 3; count of bases not matched to a gene: 9. CDR3 DNA sequence: TGTGCCAGCAGCGAGGCGGGACTAGCAGGCTACGAGCAGTACTTC. Protein sequence: CASSEAGLAGYEQYF.

This chain uses TRBV19 with TRBJ1-5; D ambiguous. This CDR3 contains 13 residues. V was cut by 9 bases and J by 3 bases, with 12 bases left in between. Looked up from germline, CDR1 is LNHDA and CDR2 is SQIVND (reference sequence). The CDR3 region is CASRWASNQPQHF. Written as DNA, the CDR3 is TGTGCCAGCAGGTGGGCCTCCAATCAGCCCCAGCATTTT.

The chain carries TRBV2 and TRBJ1-1, with D perhaps TRBD1 (5 bases). The germline V gene encodes CDR1 SNHLY and CDR2 FYNNEI. There are 15 residues in the CDR3. Trimming cost V 1 base and J 0 bases, with 9 bases left between them. In DNA, the CDR3 is TGTGCCAGCAGTGAAGATGGGGCCGTGAACACTGAAGCTTTCTTT. This translates into CASSEDGAVNTEAFF. The complete variable domain, with remaining parts taken from reference TRBV2 and TRBJ1-1, reads EPEVTQTPSHQVTQMGQEVILRCVPISNHLYFYWYRQILGQKVEFLVSFYNNEISEKSEIFDDQFSVERPDGSNFTLKIRSTKLEDSAMYFCASSEDGAVNTEAFFGQGTRLTVV.

The J gene is TRBJ1-1, the V gene TRBV9; tentative D call: TRBD1 (5 bases). Trimming stripped 4 bases from V and 5 bases from J, with 24 bases between. The germline CDR1 and CDR2 sequences are SGDLS and YYNGEE. CDR3 size: 17 residues. CDR3 sequence (DNA): TGTGCCAGCAGCACTTACCGGGACCCTGGGGGGTCGACTGAAGCTTTCTTT. It codes for CASSTYRDPGGSTEAFF. The variable domain in full, completed from reference TRBV9 and TRBJ1-1, reads DSGVTQTPKHLITATGQRVTLRCSPRSGDLSVYWYQQSLDQGLQFLIQYYNGEERAKGNILERFSAQQFPDLHSELNLSSLELGDSALYFCASSTYRDPGGSTEAFFGQGTRLTVV.

CDR3 sequence (DNA): TGTGCCAGCAGCTCACGAATGGGCAGGGTGACTGAAGCTTTCTTT. It translates to CASSSRMGRVTEAFF. This rearrangement joins TRBV5-6 to TRBJ1-1; D is perhaps TRBD1 (5 bases). V was trimmed by 3 bases and J by 5 bases, leaving 17 bases between them. Germline assignment: CDR1 SGHDT and CDR2 YYEEEE. CDR3 length: 15 residues.

The CDR3 nucleotides read TGTGCCAGCACGAGGGAGGGCCGGAATGAGCAGTTCTTC. Translating it yields CASTREGRNEQFF. V gene TRBV12-3 or TRBV12-4 combines with J gene TRBJ2-1; 7 bases agree with TRBD2. The CDR3 contains 13 residues. V was clipped by 7 bases and J by 7 bases; unmatched bases: 7.

The rearrangement uses TRBV18 and TRBJ1-5, with D unclear. The V gene's germline CDR1 is KGHSH and CDR2 LQKENI. CDR3 size: 12 residues. Trimming took off 3 bases at V and 4 bases at J, with 4 bases between the two ends. The CDR3 DNA reads as TGTGCCAGCTCACCCATAAATCAGCCCCAGCATTTT. Its protein product is CASSPINQPQHF.

V gene TRBV28 combines with J gene TRBJ1-2, with a weak D call TRBD1 (6 bases). Germline V gives CDR1 MDHEN, CDR2 SYDVKM. Between the trimmed V and J ends, which lost 3 bases and 3 bases, there was a span of 14 bases. This CDR3 contains 15 residues. The chain's CDR3 is CASSFNSGVDYGYTF. CDR3 bases: TGTGCCAGCAGTTTCAACTCAGGGGTCGACTATGGCTACACCTTC.

The chain carries TRBV21-1 and TRBJ1-4; TRBD1 reflects the table's D call only, with no check against the DNA. TRBV21-1 is a documented pseudogene. The CDR3 loop spans 15 amino acids. The CDR3 sequence is CASSKGDRVGEKLFF. The DNA for the CDR3 is TGTGCCAGCAGCAAAGGGGACAGGGTGGGTGAAAAACTGTTTTTT.

This chain joins TRBV28 and TRBJ1-5; D is perhaps TRBD1 (6 bases). The CDR3 totals 18 residues. Trimming removed 3 bases from V and 0 bases from J, with 18 bases in between. Germline V gives CDR1 MDHEN, CDR2 SYDVKM. The DNA for the CDR3 is TGTGCCAGCAGTTTCGGGGCCAGGGGAGTTGATAGCAATCAGCCCCAGCATTTT. This encodes CASSFGARGVDSNQPQHF.

The chain uses TRBV9 and TRBJ1-6; no definite D call. The CDR3 sequence is 12 residues long. Between the trimmed V and J ends, which lost 0 bases and 5 bases, there was a span of 0 bases. The germline CDR1 and CDR2 sequences are SGDLS and YYNGEE. CDR3 protein: CASSVDNSPLHF. In nucleotides, the CDR3 is TGTGCCAGCAGCGTAGATAATTCACCCCTCCACTTT.

The V call is TRBV7-8, the J call TRBJ2-7; D unclear. The CDR3 is 15 residues long. Germline-derived CDR1 and CDR2 are SGHVS and FQNEAQ. V lost 2 bases and J lost 0, with 11 bases in between. Here the CDR3 reads CASSLPDASSYEQYF. CDR3 nucleotides: TGTGCCAGCAGCTTACCCGACGCTAGCTCCTACGAGCAGTACTTC.